This T cell receptor (beta chain) was profiled in a study of tumor-infiltrating lymphocytes in primary liver carcinoma. Study at large: Productive TCRbeta read counts per sample ran from roughly 3.5 to 7.1 million and were similar across tissue types.

Co-extracted RNA and DNA came from about 19-30 mg of unsorted bulk tissue. Over 75% of the cells were viable tumor cells in every tumor sample. CDR1 and CDR2 (germline): PRHDT, FYEKMQ (reference sequence). This CDR3 is built from 11 residues. V was clipped by 9 bases and J by 13 bases; unmatched bases: 11. Study-level results: Relative to tumor region pairs, the tumor-adjacent and tumor-blood pairs showed overlap that was lower.

The authors made TCR beta cDNA from approximately 500 ng total RNA with a constant-region primer. Libraries covering TCR beta were generated through three nested multiplex PCR rounds (using a slightly modified ARM-PCR). Each of the first two PCR rounds ran approximately 11 cycles with TRBV1-TRBV30 forward and C-beta reverse primers. MiXCR, applied by TCRdb to the multiplex PCR reads, yields one record per CDR3 protein. Of tens of thousands of distinct CDR3 sequences detected, 75% to 85% appear once; the ten largest clones hold roughly a third. About this clonotype itself: Its target is not known.

Sequencing was done on a sample of liver tumor tissue from sampling region 5. Noted subset: tumor region T5, tumor centre. The chain recombines TRBV13 with TRBJ2-7; 8 bases agree with TRBD1. This TCR was recovered from a middle-aged man with primary liver carcinoma and hepatitis B virus infection. CDR3 residues: CARSLGQGSYF. The CDR3 nucleotides read TGTGCCAGAAGCCTCGGACAGGGCAGTTACTTC.